This TCR beta chain was sequenced during a study of T cells of healthy individuals. TCRdb used MiXCR to reprocess the 5' RACE reads, holding one entry per CDR3 protein. The sample holds more than 85,000 distinct CDR3 sequences, approximately 16% seen once. This clonotype has just a few counts. Germline-derived CDR1 and CDR2 are LGHDT and YNNKEL (reference sequence). The CDR3 length is 12 residues. V was trimmed by 1 base and J by 11 bases, leaving 11 bases between them. The TCR sequence derives from a human donor in good health. The chain links TRBV3-1 to TRBJ1-1; tentatively, D is TRBD1 (6 bases). The CDR3 DNA reads as TGTGCCAGCAGCCAAGCCGACAGGTATGCTTTCTTT. Amino acids: CASSQADRYAFF. Looking up the rest from reference TRBV3-1 and TRBJ1-1 gives the full variable domain: DTAVSQTPKYLVTQMGNDKSIKCEQNLGHDTMYWYKQDSKKFLKIMFSYNNKELIINETVPNRFSPKSPDKAHLNLHINSLELGDSAVYFCASSQADRYAFFGQGTRLTVV.